The clone carrying this TCR beta chain was seen just once. Its antigen is not known. Trimming removed 4 bases at V and 5 bases at J, with 15 bases between. Germline-derived CDR1 and CDR2 are SGHKS and YYEKEE (reference sequence). The CDR3 length is 14 residues. Clones were read by immunoSEQ multiplex PCR, and TCRdb kept only the in-frame ones, dropping some. The profile covers fewer than 200,000 clones, with roughly 87% appearing a single time and roughly 1.1% taken by the ten largest. The sample is drawn from a study of T cell responses to AZD1222 COVID-19 vaccine. General study points: Among AZD1222 vaccinees, only five to seven were seropositive at baseline. Spike-specific TCR depth and breadth grew after two AZD1222 doses. It should be noted that donors were predominantly white British and more often female, and clonal diversity was possibly underestimated.

The chain uses TRBV5-5 and TRBJ1-1; D unresolved. The receptor was derived from an adult who received the AZD1222 COVID-19 vaccine. Sequencing was performed on peripheral blood, taken 28 days after the second AZD1222 dose. The chain's CDR3 is CASSHTAGLTEAFF. CDR3 nucleotides: TGTGCCAGCAGCCACACCGCGGGGTTAACTGAAGCTTTCTTT.